These T cell receptor beta chains were read from a single sample in a study of blood T cell repertoires in COVID-19. Generated by immunoSEQ multiplex PCR, the TCRdb table keeps only in-frame clones and is missing some. The sample lists approximately 82,000 clones; approximately 90% were seen once. The source material was PBMCs or T cells enriched from blood (not recorded which). These receptors all stem from a woman aged 50 to 60 with acute COVID-19. Each CDR3 is given with its conserved first and last residue. Each record gives: J gene, V gene, clone size, D gene, CDR3 protein, CDR3 DNA. The D gene is left open where the match is weak. Size is omitted from some rows. Given values are once, few, many or a class for expanded clones.

J gene: TRBJ2-2; V gene: TRBV4-2; clone size: -; D gene: TRBD2; CDR3 protein: CASSQDRGAGETGELFF; CDR3 DNA: TGTGCCAGCAGCCAAGACAGGGGAGCGGGAGAAACCGGGGAGCTGTTTTTT
J gene: TRBJ2-3; V gene: TRBV7-8; clone size: -; D gene: TRBD2; CDR3 protein: CASSTGLADTDTQYF; CDR3 DNA: TGTGCCAGCAGCACAGGACTAGCGGACACAGATACGCAGTATTTT
J gene: TRBJ2-7; V gene: TRBV7-6; clone size: -; D gene: TRBD1; CDR3 protein: CASSSLTGAGEQYF; CDR3 DNA: TGTGCCAGCAGTTCACTAACAGGGGCAGGGGAGCAGTACTTC
J gene: TRBJ2-3; V gene: TRBV30; clone size: -; D gene: TRBD1; CDR3 protein: CAAPGTGVGDTQYF; CDR3 DNA: TGTGCCGCCCCCGGGACAGGGGTGGGGGATACGCAGTATTTT
J gene: TRBJ1-6; V gene: TRBV30; clone size: -; D gene: -; CDR3 protein: CAWSRGLRQINSPLHF; CDR3 DNA: TGTGCCTGGAGTAGAGGTTTGAGGCAGATAAATTCACCCCTCCACTTT
J gene: TRBJ1-2; V gene: TRBV5-5; clone size: -; D gene: -; CDR3 protein: CASNADAGGGLGGYTF; CDR3 DNA: TGTGCCAGCAACGCCGATGCCGGGGGAGGTCTGGGAGGCTACACCTTC
J gene: TRBJ1-2; V gene: TRBV3-1/TRBV3-2; clone size: -; D gene: -; CDR3 protein: CASSQVQGIYGYTF; CDR3 DNA: TGTGCCAGCAGCCAGGTCCAGGGGATCTATGGCTACACCTTC
J gene: TRBJ2-1; V gene: TRBV18; clone size: -; D gene: TRBD1; CDR3 protein: CASSLRQGAPGNNEQFF; CDR3 DNA: TGTGCCAGCTCACTGCGACAGGGGGCCCCCGGGAACAATGAGCAGTTCTTC
J gene: TRBJ2-1; V gene: TRBV6-5; clone size: -; D gene: -; CDR3 protein: CASSYEGHYNEQFF; CDR3 DNA: TGTGCCAGCAGTTACGAGGGACATTACAATGAGCAGTTCTTC
J gene: TRBJ1-1; V gene: TRBV28; clone size: once; D gene: -; CDR3 protein: CASSPTADTEAFF; CDR3 DNA: TGTGCCAGCAGTCCCACGGCGGACACTGAAGCTTTCTTT
J gene: TRBJ2-1; V gene: TRBV5-4; clone size: -; D gene: TRBD2; CDR3 protein: CASSRRSSGIYNEQFF; CDR3 DNA: TGTGCCAGCAGCCGAAGGTCTAGCGGGATCTACAATGAGCAGTTCTTC
J gene: TRBJ2-7; V gene: TRBV19; clone size: -; D gene: TRBD1; CDR3 protein: CASSAGQGVGEQYF; CDR3 DNA: TGTGCCAGTAGCGCGGGACAGGGAGTAGGGGAGCAGTACTTC
J gene: TRBJ2-7; V gene: TRBV7-2; clone size: -; D gene: -; CDR3 protein: CASRLGGTSYEQYF; CDR3 DNA: TGTGCCAGCAGGTTAGGCGGTACCTCCTACGAGCAGTACTTC
J gene: TRBJ2-7; V gene: TRBV30; clone size: -; D gene: TRBD2; CDR3 protein: CAWNLGTNYEQYF; CDR3 DNA: TGTGCCTGGAACCTCGGGACTAACTACGAGCAGTACTTC
J gene: TRBJ1-1; V gene: TRBV2; clone size: once; D gene: -; CDR3 protein: CASSEAGGGSNTEAFF; CDR3 DNA: TGTGCCAGCAGTGAAGCTGGGGGGGGAAGTAATACTGAAGCTTTCTTT
J gene: TRBJ2-5; V gene: TRBV5-1; clone size: -; D gene: -; CDR3 protein: CASSATGFQETQYF; CDR3 DNA: TGCGCCAGCAGCGCAACAGGTTTTCAAGAGACCCAGTACTTC
J gene: TRBJ1-1; V gene: TRBV25-1; clone size: -; D gene: -; CDR3 protein: CASRRENTEAFF; CDR3 DNA: TGTGCCAGCAGGCGGGAAAACACTGAAGCTTTCTTT
J gene: TRBJ1-1; V gene: TRBV19; clone size: few; D gene: TRBD1; CDR3 protein: CASSIMTGGGTEAFF; CDR3 DNA: TGTGCCAGTAGTATTATGACAGGGGGTGGGACTGAAGCTTTCTTT
J gene: TRBJ2-1; V gene: TRBV24-1; clone size: -; D gene: TRBD2; CDR3 protein: CATSDTGTSGYNEQFF; CDR3 DNA: TGTGCCACCAGTGACACCGGGACTAGCGGGTACAATGAGCAGTTCTTC
J gene: TRBJ2-5; V gene: TRBV11-2; clone size: few; D gene: -; CDR3 protein: CASSRAFQETQYF; CDR3 DNA: TGTGCCAGCAGTAGAGCGTTCCAAGAGACCCAGTACTTC
J gene: TRBJ2-7; V gene: TRBV27; clone size: -; D gene: TRBD1; CDR3 protein: CASRRGGDRGLGSYEQYF; CDR3 DNA: TGTGCCAGCAGACGAGGCGGGGACAGGGGTTTGGGCTCCTACGAGCAGTACTTC
J gene: TRBJ2-3; V gene: TRBV6-1; clone size: -; D gene: -; CDR3 protein: CASSDTSPRRTDTQYF; CDR3 DNA: TGTGCCAGCAGTGACACTAGCCCAAGGAGGACAGATACGCAGTATTTT
J gene: TRBJ2-5; V gene: TRBV11-2; clone size: -; D gene: -; CDR3 protein: CASSLQGGETQYF; CDR3 DNA: TGTGCCAGCAGCTTGCAGGGTGGAGAGACCCAGTACTTC
J gene: TRBJ2-3; V gene: TRBV4-2; clone size: -; D gene: -; CDR3 protein: CASSQDLFTDTQYF; CDR3 DNA: TGTGCCAGCAGCCAAGATCTATTCACAGATACGCAGTATTTT
J gene: TRBJ2-7; V gene: TRBV11-3; clone size: -; D gene: TRBD2; CDR3 protein: CASSLSASGSYEQYF; CDR3 DNA: TGTGCCAGCAGCTTATCGGCTAGCGGCTCCTACGAGCAGTACTTC
J gene: TRBJ1-2; V gene: TRBV6-5; clone size: -; D gene: -; CDR3 protein: CASMAGNYGYTF; CDR3 DNA: TGTGCCAGCATGGCCGGGAACTATGGCTACACCTTC
J gene: TRBJ2-3; V gene: TRBV27; clone size: -; D gene: -; CDR3 protein: CASRHTSTDTQYF; CDR3 DNA: TGTGCCAGCAGGCATACTAGCACAGATACGCAGTATTTT
J gene: TRBJ2-3; V gene: TRBV4-2; clone size: -; D gene: -; CDR3 protein: CASSQDLTEITDTQYF; CDR3 DNA: TGTGCCAGCAGCCAAGACCTGACAGAAATCACAGATACGCAGTATTTT
J gene: TRBJ1-4; V gene: TRBV14; clone size: -; D gene: -; CDR3 protein: CASSRNRLQQGEKLFF; CDR3 DNA: TGTGCCAGCAGCCGAAATCGACTTCAACAGGGTGAAAAACTGTTTTTT
J gene: TRBJ1-1; V gene: TRBV5-5; clone size: -; D gene: -; CDR3 protein: CASSSNTRMNTEAFF; CDR3 DNA: TGTGCCAGCAGCTCCAACACGCGGATGAACACTGAAGCTTTCTTT
J gene: TRBJ2-1; V gene: TRBV29-1; clone size: -; D gene: TRBD1; CDR3 protein: CSVRPGTGVGFF; CDR3 DNA: TGCAGCGTTCGACCCGGGACAGGGGTTGGGTTCTTC
J gene: TRBJ2-2; V gene: TRBV4-3; clone size: few; D gene: TRBD2; CDR3 protein: CASSLSAGFANTGELFF; CDR3 DNA: TGCGCCAGCAGCCTTTCAGCGGGGTTCGCGAACACCGGGGAGCTGTTTTTT
J gene: TRBJ1-1; V gene: TRBV6-2/TRBV6-3; clone size: -; D gene: -; CDR3 protein: CASSYSGGGANTEAFF; CDR3 DNA: TGTGCCAGCAGTTACTCGGGCGGGGGAGCGAACACTGAAGCTTTCTTT
J gene: TRBJ2-7; V gene: TRBV7-9; clone size: few; D gene: TRBD1; CDR3 protein: CASSLPGTGRLQYF; CDR3 DNA: TGTGCCAGCAGCTTACCCGGGACAGGGCGCCTGCAGTACTTC
J gene: TRBJ2-6; V gene: TRBV27; clone size: once; D gene: -; CDR3 protein: CASSSGDVLTF; CDR3 DNA: TGTGCCAGCAGTAGCGGTGACGTCCTGACTTTC
J gene: TRBJ1-1; V gene: TRBV19; clone size: -; D gene: -; CDR3 protein: CATTPRLGNTEAFF; CDR3 DNA: TGTGCCACCACACCCCGACTCGGGAACACTGAAGCTTTCTTT
J gene: TRBJ2-5; V gene: TRBV11-2; clone size: -; D gene: -; CDR3 protein: CASSLDQETQYF; CDR3 DNA: TGTGCCAGCAGCTTAGATCAGGAGACCCAGTACTTC
J gene: TRBJ2-2; V gene: TRBV9; clone size: -; D gene: TRBD1; CDR3 protein: CASSPRQGATGELFF; CDR3 DNA: TGTGCCAGCAGCCCCCGACAGGGGGCGACCGGGGAGCTGTTTTTT
J gene: TRBJ2-7; V gene: TRBV3-1/TRBV3-2; clone size: -; D gene: TRBD2; CDR3 protein: CASSQDVLGLAGGPHEQYF; CDR3 DNA: TGTGCCAGCAGCCAAGATGTGTTGGGACTAGCGGGAGGGCCACACGAGCAGTACTTC
J gene: TRBJ2-3; V gene: TRBV10-3; clone size: -; D gene: -; CDR3 protein: CAISGPEGTDTQYF; CDR3 DNA: TGTGCCATCAGTGGGCCAGAGGGCACAGATACGCAGTATTTT
J gene: TRBJ1-6; V gene: TRBV9; clone size: -; D gene: -; CDR3 protein: CASSVDGGNSPLHF; CDR3 DNA: TGTGCCAGCAGCGTAGATGGGGGGAATTCACCCCTCCACTTT
J gene: TRBJ2-7; V gene: TRBV5-1; clone size: -; D gene: -; CDR3 protein: CASSLTRVPPGPEDYEQYF; CDR3 DNA: TGCGCCAGCAGCCTAACCCGGGTCCCACCGGGTCCGGAAGACTACGAGCAGTACTTC
J gene: TRBJ2-1; V gene: TRBV5-1; clone size: -; D gene: TRBD2; CDR3 protein: CASSPGTSGNNEQFF; CDR3 DNA: TGCGCCAGCAGCCCAGGGACTAGCGGGAACAATGAGCAGTTCTTC
J gene: TRBJ2-7; V gene: TRBV6-5; clone size: -; D gene: TRBD1; CDR3 protein: CASSPGQGIYEQYF; CDR3 DNA: TGTGCCAGCAGTCCGGGACAGGGTATTTACGAGCAGTACTTC
J gene: TRBJ2-2; V gene: TRBV6-4; clone size: -; D gene: -; CDR3 protein: CASSQGSTTGELFF; CDR3 DNA: TGTGCCAGCAGCCAGGGGTCCACCACCGGGGAGCTGTTTTTT
J gene: TRBJ2-1; V gene: TRBV5-1; clone size: -; D gene: TRBD2; CDR3 protein: CASSAGTSGEVLDEQFF; CDR3 DNA: TGCGCCAGCAGCGCCGGGACTAGCGGGGAGGTTCTGGATGAGCAGTTCTTC
J gene: TRBJ2-7; V gene: TRBV19; clone size: -; D gene: TRBD2; CDR3 protein: CASRGLAGAQGEQYF; CDR3 DNA: TGTGCCAGTCGAGGACTAGCGGGAGCCCAGGGCGAGCAGTACTTC
J gene: TRBJ1-3; V gene: TRBV19; clone size: -; D gene: TRBD1; CDR3 protein: CASSPQDRGYGNTIYF; CDR3 DNA: TGTGCCAGTAGTCCCCAGGACAGGGGGTATGGAAACACCATATATTTT
J gene: TRBJ1-2; V gene: TRBV6-6; clone size: -; D gene: -; CDR3 protein: CASSFHPDSSTYGYTF; CDR3 DNA: TGTGCCAGCAGTTTCCACCCGGACAGTTCGACTTATGGCTACACCTTC
J gene: TRBJ2-3; V gene: TRBV11-3; clone size: -; D gene: TRBD2; CDR3 protein: CASSARGGSGTDTQYF; CDR3 DNA: TGTGCCAGCAGCGCCCGGGGCGGGAGTGGGACAGATACGCAGTATTTT
J gene: TRBJ1-3; V gene: TRBV10-3; clone size: -; D gene: -; CDR3 protein: CAISESWASGNTIYF; CDR3 DNA: TGTGCCATCAGTGAGTCGTGGGCATCTGGAAACACCATATATTTT
J gene: TRBJ2-5; V gene: TRBV5-4; clone size: -; D gene: -; CDR3 protein: CASSLRRGLQETQYF; CDR3 DNA: TGTGCCAGCAGCTTGCGGAGGGGGCTCCAAGAGACCCAGTACTTC
J gene: TRBJ2-6; V gene: TRBV30; clone size: -; D gene: -; CDR3 protein: CAWSLGTSNSGANVLTF; CDR3 DNA: TGTGCCTGGAGTCTGGGGACATCCAACTCTGGGGCCAACGTCCTGACTTTC
J gene: TRBJ2-7; V gene: TRBV7-9; clone size: -; D gene: -; CDR3 protein: CASSPRISGTYEQYF; CDR3 DNA: TGTGCCAGCAGCCCCAGAATTAGCGGAACCTACGAGCAGTACTTC
J gene: TRBJ2-1; V gene: TRBV5-6; clone size: -; D gene: -; CDR3 protein: CASSPPRFPSYNEQFF; CDR3 DNA: TGTGCCAGCAGCCCTCCGAGGTTCCCCTCCTACAATGAGCAGTTCTTC
J gene: TRBJ1-2; V gene: TRBV27; clone size: -; D gene: -; CDR3 protein: CASSSAGADYGYTF; CDR3 DNA: TGTGCCAGCAGTTCCGCGGGGGCGGACTATGGCTACACCTTC
J gene: TRBJ1-1; V gene: TRBV6-5; clone size: -; D gene: -; CDR3 protein: CASRDRFAEAFF; CDR3 DNA: TGTGCCAGCAGAGACAGGTTTGCTGAAGCTTTCTTT
J gene: TRBJ1-6; V gene: TRBV5-4; clone size: -; D gene: -; CDR3 protein: CASSLEQGNSPLHF; CDR3 DNA: TGTGCCAGCAGCTTGGAACAGGGTAATTCACCCCTCCACTTT
J gene: TRBJ2-1; V gene: TRBV5-4; clone size: few; D gene: -; CDR3 protein: CASSLRGTLKGEQFF; CDR3 DNA: TGTGCCAGCAGCTTAAGGGGGACCCTGAAAGGGGAGCAGTTCTTC
J gene: TRBJ2-5; V gene: TRBV14; clone size: once; D gene: -; CDR3 protein: CASSQDTGQFQETQYF; CDR3 DNA: TGTGCCAGCAGCCAAGATACCGGACAGTTCCAAGAGACCCAGTACTTC